A single T cell receptor (beta chain) is shown here with its context. These data come from a study of blood T cell repertoires in COVID-19. Study at large: Sites across the United States, Italy and Spain contributed samples from acute and convalescent COVID-19. PBMCs, B-cell-depleted T cells, or T cells were the source of the cDNA or gDNA that made up the material.

Source study methods: Amplifying reference gene primers gave estimates of nucleated cell counts. The table came from immunoSEQ multiplex PCR; TCRdb's copy has only in-frame clones and leaves some out. V and J calls and clone size are copied from that table; D and trimming were computed from the DNA. The table has about 100,000 clones, about 88% seen once. The junction had 8 bases not matched to a gene; V was cut back by 5 bases and J by 4 bases. CDR1 and CDR2 (germline): SGHTA, FQGNSA. CDR3 length: 16 residues. This sequence joins TRBV7-2 and TRBJ1-5, with 10 bases matching TRBD1. The sequencing input was peripheral blood. This sequence was found in a man aged 50-60 years with active or convalescent COVID-19. CDR3 sequence: CASSPGTGVRNQPQHF. CDR3 sequence (DNA): TGTGCCAGCAGCCCCGGGACAGGGGTAAGGAATCAGCCCCAGCATTTT.